The 2 T cell receptor beta chains in this list originate from one sample, sequenced in a study of shared clonotypes between healthy human individuals. Repertoires were generated with immunoSEQ multiplex PCR, while TCRdb's copy carries only in-frame clones and drops some. The sample lists roughly 2.6 million clones, around 90% occurring once. The sequenced material came from naive CD4+ T cells sorted from blood. This sample's subset: CD45RA+ positively selected. The receptors derive from a man aged 18 to 29 in good health.

V usage is TRBV6-5 and J usage is TRBJ2-3; unclear D gene. Germline V gene data show CDR1 as MNHEY and CDR2 as SVGAGI. Deletions cut 7 bases from V and 1 base from J, with 9 bases between. The CDR3 totals 13 residues. CDR3 bases: TGTGCCAGCACCGTCGCCGGCACAGATACGCAGTATTTT. Translation: CASTVAGTDTQYF.

On this clone itself: Other nucleotide sequences from this sample produce the same CDR3. V and J are TRBV18 and TRBJ1-1, with D hard to call. Per the germline V gene, CDR1 is KGHSH and CDR2 is LQKENI. With 5 bases removed from V and 0 bases from J, the gap between germline ends came to 7 bases. The CDR3 is 13 residues long. The CDR3: CASSSTLNTEAFF. Here the CDR3 DNA reads TGTGCCAGCTCATCGACACTGAACACTGAAGCTTTCTTT.